This entry lists 16 T cell receptor beta chains sequenced from one sample in a study of T-cell reconstitution after alpha-beta-depleted transplantation in children (dated by TCRdb to the mid-2010s). Receptors were amplified or captured by PCR. The instrument given in TCRdb is Illumina HiSeq 2500. Molecular barcoding was employed in the preparation of TCR libraries, with unique molecular identifiers being used to normalize TCRbeta repertoire quantification. Through fastp at Q25 and MiXCR, TCRdb rebuilt clones from the public reads, retaining in-frame beta chains. For every CDR3 protein sequence, its rows merge into one entry that carries the most common genes and DNA. This sample holds over 150,000 distinct CDR3 sequences; approximately 7% were observed only once. The top ten clones comprise more than 2.5% of the sample. The sample was PBMCs from the stem cell graft donor, taken from the stem cell graft. Receptors originate from a human donor who donated a stem cell graft to a child with Wiskott-Aldrich syndrome.

This clonotype was observed many times. This chain connects TRBV29-1 to TRBJ2-7; D not resolved. V was trimmed by 6 bases and J by 5 bases, leaving 20 bases between them. CDR3 length equals 14 residues. Germline loops: CDR1 SQVTM, CDR2 ANQGSEA. This CDR3 is CSVPGLNQADEQYF. The CDR3 bases are TGCAGCGTCCCGGGCCTCAACCAAGCTGACGAGCAGTACTTC.

This clonotype was detected once. The chain couples TRBV20-1 to TRBJ2-7; a weak D match, TRBD2 (6 bases). Germline V gene data show CDR1 as DFQATT and CDR2 as SNEGSKA (reference sequence). Trimming shortened V by 6 bases and J by 3 bases, and 18 bases separated the two germline ends. This CDR3 has 14 residues. The CDR3 nucleotides are TGCAGTGCCGTACCATTAGCGGAACACTACGAGCAGTACTTC. It encodes CSAVPLAEHYEQYF.

This clonotype showed up just a few times. V usage is TRBV12-3 or TRBV12-4 and J usage is TRBJ1-1; possible D gene TRBD1, 5 bases. Between the trimmed V and J ends, which lost 6 bases and 1 base, there was a span of 15 bases. The CDR3 loop spans 15 amino acids. DNA for the CDR3: TGTGCCAGCAGGAAACTCGACAGTGGGAACACTGAAGCTTTCTTT. It codes for CASRKLDSGNTEAFF.

This clonotype was recorded a few times. The J gene is TRBJ1-5, the V gene TRBV10-3; 7 bases agree with TRBD1. Trimming took 10 bases from V and 2 from J; bases not matched to a gene: 11. This CDR3 contains 15 residues. Germline-derived CDR1 and CDR2 are ENHRY and SYGVKD. For the CDR3, the DNA is TGTGCCACCGAGGCCGGTGACAGGGGCAATCAGCCCCAGCATTTT. Protein sequence: CATEAGDRGNQPQHF.

This clonotype was seen repeatedly, ten times or more. The rearrangement joins TRBV28 to TRBJ2-7; 7 bases are a match to TRBD1. V lost 2 bases, J lost 6 bases, and 13 bases stayed unmatched. Germline V gene lookup returns CDR1 MDHEN and CDR2 SYDVKM. The CDR3 loop spans 16 amino acids. CDR3 coding DNA: TGTGCCAGCAGTTTAATGTTTAACGACAGGGCAGGCGAGCAGTACTTC. Its translation: CASSLMFNDRAGEQYF.

There are a few counts of this clonotype. This chain links TRBV5-5 with TRBJ2-1; the match to TRBD2 covers 8 bases. CDR1 is SGHKS and CDR2 is YYEKEE in the germline V gene (reference sequence). V trimming: 4 bases; J trimming: 5 bases; junction bases outside the gene matches: 5. CDR3 length equals 14 residues. This chain's CDR3 is CASSPRGGNNEQFF. DNA for the CDR3: TGTGCCAGCAGCCCCCGGGGGGGAAACAATGAGCAGTTCTTC.

This clonotype appeared many times. The V and J genes are TRBV4-1 and TRBJ2-7, with 7 bases that match TRBD1. The CDR3 totals 16 residues. The junction had 12 bases not matched to a gene; V was cut back by 3 bases and J by 4 bases. The germline V gene encodes CDR1 MGHRA and CDR2 YSYEKL. Written as DNA, the CDR3 is TGCGCCAGCAGCCAGGGCCCCGGGACAGCGCTTTACGAGCAGTACTTC. Its protein is CASSQGPGTALYEQYF.

This clonotype was seen at least ten times. The chain carries TRBV3-1 and TRBJ1-2; the D gene is possibly TRBD1 (5 bases). Germline-derived CDR1 and CDR2 are LGHDT and YNNKEL (reference sequence). Between the trimmed V and J ends, which lost 1 base and 6 bases, there was a span of 15 bases. The CDR3 runs 15 residues. CDR3 residues: CASSQGQGMVNGYTF. In DNA, the CDR3 is TGTGCCAGCAGCCAAGGGCAGGGAATGGTGAATGGCTACACCTTC.

This clonotype was recorded many times. The CDR3, as DNA: TGTGCCAGCAGTTTAATGAGGGTCACTGAAGCTTTCTTT. It codes for CASSLMRVTEAFF. V gene TRBV12-3 or TRBV12-4 combines with J gene TRBJ1-1; D is unresolved. Trimming removed 2 bases at V and 4 bases at J, with 8 bases between. The CDR3 length is 13 residues.

This clonotype has ten or more counts. The chain carries TRBV12-3 or TRBV12-4 and TRBJ2-5, with TRBD2 as a possible D gene (6 bases). CDR3 length: 15 amino acids. V lost 6 bases, J lost 2 bases, and 16 bases lay in between. CDR3 sequence (DNA): TGTGCCAGCAGCCCCCCGGCGGGGTTGCAAGAGACCCAGTACTTC. It encodes CASSPPAGLQETQYF.

This clonotype has at least ten counts. The chain carries TRBV4-1 and TRBJ2-1; 7 nucleotides align to TRBD2. Germline CDR1 reads MGHRA; CDR2 reads YSYEKL. The CDR3 extends over 17 amino acids. V lost 0 bases and J lost 0; bases outside the gene matches: 5. The CDR3 coding sequence is TGCGCCAGCAGCCAAGAGGGACTACCGAGCTCCTACAATGAGCAGTTCTTC. Encoded protein: CASSQEGLPSSYNEQFF.

The rearrangement joins TRBV20-1 to TRBJ2-7; the D gene could be TRBD1 or TRBD2 (5 bases each). This CDR3 is built from 15 residues. Per germline, CDR1 DFQATT and CDR2 SNEGSKA (reference sequence). The V and J ends lost 4 bases and 9 bases respectively, with 25 bases between them. Here the CDR3 DNA reads TGCAGTGCTAAGAACCGGGACGGCCATTACCTAGGGCAGTACTTC. This codes for CSAKNRDGHYLGQYF.

This clonotype was found many times. V is TRBV6-5 and J is TRBJ2-3; D is tentatively TRBD1 or TRBD2 (6 bases each). The CDR3 is made up of 14 amino acids. V lost 6 bases and J lost 4, with 14 bases in between. Germline CDR1 reads MNHEY; CDR2 reads SVGAGI. This CDR3 reads CASRRGAEADTQYF. Here the CDR3 DNA reads TGTGCCAGCAGGAGGGGGGCAGAGGCAGATACGCAGTATTTT.

Ten or more counts support this clonotype. J is TRBJ1-6 and V is TRBV5-1, with D unresolved. Germline V lookup: CDR1 SGHRS, CDR2 YFSETQ. This CDR3 contains 13 residues. Trimming left V 4 bases short and J 9 bases short, with 11 bases between. DNA for the CDR3: TGCGCCAGCAGCGAGGAGCGGGGTTCACCCCTCCACTTT. It specifies CASSEERGSPLHF.

The chain recombines TRBV11-3 with TRBJ1-1, with TRBD1 identical over 10 bases. The CDR3 length is 15 residues. Germline CDR1 and CDR2: SGHNT and YENEEA. The V gene end was trimmed by 5 bases and the J gene end by 7 bases; junction bases not matched to a gene: 10. CDR3 DNA: TGTGCCAGCAGCGAGAAGACAGGGGGCATCGGTGAAGCTTTCTTT. It is translated as CASSEKTGGIGEAFF.

Many counts were recorded for this clonotype. CDR3 sequence (DNA): TGTGCCAGCAGCCCGACAGGAGAGTACAATCAGCCCCAGCATTTT. Residues: CASSPTGEYNQPQHF. The rearrangement uses TRBV12-3 or TRBV12-4 and TRBJ1-5; TRBD1 is a possible D gene (6 bases). V lost 6 bases and J lost 3, with 15 bases in between. This CDR3 spans 15 amino acids.